The 24 T cell receptor beta chains given below trace back to one sample, sequenced in a study of T cell responses to AZD1222 COVID-19 vaccine. The protocol was immunoSEQ multiplex PCR, while the TCRdb copy is restricted to in-frame clones and leaves out a portion. This table has fewer than 200,000 clones, roughly 92% appearing once. Sequencing used peripheral blood, obtained on day 0 of AZD1222 vaccination. These receptors all stem from an adult in good health.

This clone was seen only once. The rearrangement joins TRBV27 to TRBJ1-1; no firm D call. Trimming removed 2 bases from V and 2 bases from J, with 9 bases in between. The V gene's germline CDR1 is MNHEY and CDR2 SMNVEV (reference sequence). This CDR3 is 14 amino acids long. The chain's CDR3 is CASSLGEFNTEAFF. The CDR3 nucleotides are TGTGCCAGCAGTTTAGGTGAATTCAACACTGAAGCTTTCTTT.

The rearrangement links TRBV7-9 to TRBJ1-1; 7 nucleotides match TRBD1. Per the germline V gene, CDR1 is SEHNR and CDR2 is FQNEAQ (reference sequence). The ends lost 5 bases at V and 2 bases at J; junction bases unmatched: 11. The CDR3 is 16 residues long. Written as DNA, the CDR3 is TGTGCCAGCAGCCCCCGAGCAGGGGGTCCCAACACTGAAGCTTTCTTT. This encodes CASSPRAGGPNTEAFF.

The V call is TRBV20-1, the J call TRBJ2-1, with 13 bases identical to TRBD2. Per the germline V gene, CDR1 is DFQATT and CDR2 is SNEGSKA (reference sequence). The ends lost 3 bases at V and 6 bases at J; junction bases unmatched: 8. The CDR3 runs to 16 residues. Here the CDR3 DNA reads TGCAGTGCTAGTCTCGGACTAGCGGGAGTGGGCAATGAGCAGTTCTTC. It yields the protein CSASLGLAGVGNEQFF.

The V call is TRBV7-2, the J call TRBJ2-4, with D unresolved. This CDR3 contains 15 residues. V lost 5 bases, J lost 7 bases, and 18 bases lay in between. CDR1 is SGHTA and CDR2 is FQGNSA in the germline V gene. The CDR3 loop reads CASSKVWTDGNIQYF. In DNA, the CDR3 is TGTGCCAGCAGCAAGGTGTGGACCGACGGCAACATTCAGTACTTC.

CDR3 sequence reads: CASNPGLAGEAFF. The CDR3 DNA sequence: TGTGCCAGTAACCCGGGACTGGCTGGTGAAGCTTTCTTT. The chain is built from TRBV19 and TRBJ1-1; D is perhaps TRBD1 (5 bases). The CDR3 totals 13 residues. Germline-derived CDR1 and CDR2 are LNHDA and SQIVND (reference sequence). V gave up 7 bases and J gave up 7 bases, with 16 bases separating them. The complete variable domain, with remaining parts taken from reference TRBV19 and TRBJ1-1, reads DGGITQSPKYLFRKEGQNVTLSCEQNLNHDAMYWYRQDPGQGLRLIYYSQIVNDFQKGDIAEGYSVSREKKESFPLTVTSAQKNPTAFYLCASNPGLAGEAFFGQGTRLTVV.

This clone was seen a single time. V gene TRBV19 combines with J gene TRBJ2-7; 11 bases line up with TRBD2. Unmatched junction bases numbered 4, after V lost 5 bases and J lost 1 base. Germline lookup yields CDR1 LNHDA and CDR2 SQIVND (reference sequence). The CDR3 covers 15 residues. As DNA, the CDR3 is TGTGCCAGTAGTTCACTAGCGGGAGTATCCTACGAGCAGTACTTC. Protein sequence: CASSSLAGVSYEQYF. Looking up the rest from reference TRBV19 and TRBJ2-7 gives the full variable domain: DGGITQSPKYLFRKEGQNVTLSCEQNLNHDAMYWYRQDPGQGLRLIYYSQIVNDFQKGDIAEGYSVSREKKESFPLTVTSAQKNPTAFYLCASSSLAGVSYEQYFGPGTRLTVT.

This chain connects TRBV11-3 to TRBJ2-1; tentatively, D is TRBD2 (7 bases). The CDR3 contains 16 residues. V was shortened by 3 bases and J by 6 bases, with 18 bases between the two germline ends. Germline-derived CDR1 and CDR2 are SGHNT and YENEEA. CDR3 nucleotides: TGTGCCAGCAGCTTCATTGGGGGGGCAGGAGGCAATGAGCAGTTCTTC. This translates into CASSFIGGAGGNEQFF.

The chain links TRBV5-4 to TRBJ1-1, with 7 bases lining up with TRBD1. The length of the CDR3 is 14 residues. CDR1 is SGHNT, CDR2 YYREEE, per germline (reference sequence). Trimming cost V 3 bases and J 2 bases; bases outside gene matches: 4. CDR3: CASSWDRLNTEAFF. The CDR3 nucleotides are TGTGCCAGCAGCTGGGACAGACTTAACACTGAAGCTTTCTTT. Variable domain in full (rest from reference TRBV5-4 and TRBJ1-1): ETGVTQSPTHLIKTRGQQVTLRCSSQSGHNTVSWYQQALGQGPQFIFQYYREEENGRGNFPPRFSGLQFPNYSSELNVNALELDDSALYLCASSWDRLNTEAFFGQGTRLTVV.

The CDR3 spells CASSRGGGYEQYF. The CDR3 bases are TGTGCCAGCAGCAGGGGGGGTGGGTACGAGCAGTACTTC. The V call is TRBV3-1 (or the pseudogene TRBV3-2), the J call TRBJ2-7; the D gene is possibly TRBD2 (7 bases). Germline V gene data show CDR1 as LGHDT and CDR2 as YNNKEL (reference sequence). This CDR3 is 13 amino acids long. V was cut by 5 bases and J by 4 bases, with 12 bases left in between.

With regard to this clone: At one end the junction does not follow the germline gene, possibly because of a read error. The chain carries TRBV7-9 and TRBJ1-1; D may be TRBD1 (6 bases). The CDR3 is 16 amino acids. CDR1 is SEHNR, CDR2 FQNEAQ, per germline (reference sequence). CDR3 sequence reads: CASSLAGDLMNTEAFF. The CDR3 nucleotides are TGTGCCAGCAGCCTAGCAGGGGACTTAATGAACACTGAAGCTTTCTTT.

This rearrangement joins TRBV7-9 to TRBJ1-2; D gene unclear. The ends were cut back, 0 bases at V and 6 bases at J, with 11 bases in the middle. The CDR3 totals 14 residues. Germline lookup yields CDR1 SEHNR and CDR2 FQNEAQ (reference sequence). The CDR3: CASSLARAADGYTF. The CDR3 nucleotides read TGTGCCAGCAGCTTAGCGCGGGCCGCGGATGGCTACACCTTC.

V and J are TRBV6-4 and TRBJ2-3; D not certain. The V gene's germline CDR1 is MRHNA and CDR2 SNTAGT. V lost 0 bases to trimming and J lost 2 bases, with 9 bases between them. This CDR3 has 15 amino acids. CDR3 amino acids: CASSDSRRNTDTQYF. As DNA, the CDR3 is TGTGCCAGCAGTGACTCAAGGCGGAACACAGATACGCAGTATTTT.

V gene TRBV10-1 combines with J gene TRBJ1-1; no clear D. Germline V CDR1 and CDR2: WNHNN, SYGVQD (reference sequence). Trimming left V 3 bases short and J 4 bases short, with 12 bases between. The CDR3 runs 14 residues. In DNA, the CDR3 is TGCGCCAGCAGTGATGGCATACTAGGCACTGAAGCTTTCTTT. This sequence encodes CASSDGILGTEAFF.

The chain joins TRBV9 to TRBJ2-5; 9 bases agree with TRBD1. V lost 4 bases and J lost 5; bases outside the gene matches: 12. This CDR3 comprises 16 residues. Germline V lookup: CDR1 SGDLS, CDR2 YYNGEE. The CDR3: CASSPRNRGPDETQYF. Here the CDR3 DNA reads TGTGCCAGCAGCCCCCGGAACAGGGGGCCTGACGAGACCCAGTACTTC.

This chain connects TRBV12-3 or TRBV12-4 to TRBJ2-5; unclear D gene. V was cut by 6 bases and J by 0 bases, with 8 bases left in between. This CDR3 spans 13 amino acids. In DNA, the CDR3 is TGTGCCAGCAGGCCAGACTACCAAGAGACCCAGTACTTC. Translation gives CASRPDYQETQYF.

The V gene is TRBV2, the J gene TRBJ1-2; D is unresolved. The CDR3 is 15 amino acids. Germline V gives CDR1 SNHLY, CDR2 FYNNEI. V was clipped by 4 bases and J by 8 bases, with 20 bases between them. CDR3 nucleotide sequence: TGTGCCAGCAGTGGTATCGCCTTCGGAATGTGGGGCTACACCTTC. Translation: CASSGIAFGMWGYTF. Using reference TRBV2 and TRBJ1-2 for the parts outside the CDR3, the full variable domain is EPEVTQTPSHQVTQMGQEVILRCVPISNHLYFYWYRQILGQKVEFLVSFYNNEISEKSEIFDDQFSVERPDGSNFTLKIRSTKLEDSAMYFCASSGIAFGMWGYTFGSGTRLTVV.

The chain is built from TRBV3-1 (or the pseudogene TRBV3-2) and TRBJ1-1; perhaps TRBD1 as D (5 bases). V was trimmed by 4 bases and J by 3 bases, leaving 9 bases between them. The CDR3 covers 13 residues. Germline-derived CDR1 and CDR2 are LGHDT and YNNKEL (reference sequence). This chain's CDR3 is CASSPTGDTEAFF. DNA of the CDR3: TGTGCCAGCAGCCCCACGGGGGACACTGAAGCTTTCTTT.

V is TRBV5-1 and J is TRBJ2-1; D remains ambiguous. CDR1 and CDR2 from the germline V gene are SGHRS and YFSETQ. The CDR3 is 15 residues long. Between the trimmed V and J ends, which lost 0 bases and 1 base, there was a span of 8 bases. The CDR3 spells CASSLAGASYNEQFF. The CDR3 DNA sequence: TGCGCCAGCAGCTTGGCCGGAGCGTCCTACAATGAGCAGTTCTTC.

V is TRBV6-8 and J is TRBJ2-3; D is undetermined. The germline V and J ends were trimmed by 5 bases and 0 bases, with 12 bases remaining between them. Germline CDR1 MNHGY, CDR2 SAAAGT. The CDR3 consists of 15 residues. The CDR3 reads CASSQRNSSTDTQYF. The CDR3 coding sequence is TGTGCCAGCAGTCAACGAAATTCTAGCACAGATACGCAGTATTTT.

The chain employs TRBV10-3 and TRBJ1-4; TRBD1 matches at 8 bases. This CDR3 comprises 14 residues. Germline assignment: CDR1 ENHRY and CDR2 SYGVKD. V was clipped by 7 bases and J by 3 bases; unmatched bases: 4. DNA for the CDR3: TGTGCCATCAACTCAGGGGGCGCTAATGAAAAACTGTTTTTT. This encodes CAINSGGANEKLFF.

The V and J genes are TRBV20-1 and TRBJ2-3, with 9 bases matching TRBD2. With V trimmed by 3 bases and J by 3 bases, 10 bases remained unmatched. The CDR3 sequence is 16 residues long. Germline CDR1 and CDR2: DFQATT and SNEGSKA (reference sequence). CDR3 amino acids: CSASIRSGRGTDTQYF. The DNA for the CDR3 is TGCAGTGCTAGTATTCGTAGCGGGAGAGGGACAGATACGCAGTATTTT.

V and J are TRBV3-1 (or the pseudogene TRBV3-2) and TRBJ1-1; TRBD1 is a possible D gene (5 bases). CDR3 length: 15 residues. The germline V and J ends were trimmed by 1 base and 0 bases, with 9 bases remaining between them. Germline V lookup: CDR1 LGHDT, CDR2 YNNKEL (reference sequence). CDR3 bases: TGTGCCAGCAGCCAAGGGACAAACATGAACACTGAAGCTTTCTTT. It specifies CASSQGTNMNTEAFF.

CDR3 nucleotides: TGTGCCAGCTCACCACCGGGACAGGTCACCGAAGCTTTCTTT. Translated, it gives CASSPPGQVTEAFF. The rearrangement joins TRBV18 to TRBJ1-1; 8 positions match TRBD1. Trimming at V came to 0 bases and at J to 8 bases, leaving 5 bases not matched to a gene. CDR1 KGHSH and CDR2 LQKENI come from the germline V gene. The CDR3 is 14 amino acids.

The J gene is TRBJ1-5, the V gene TRBV4-1, with 7 positions matching TRBD1. The CDR3 extends over 16 amino acids. Germline V gives CDR1 MGHRA, CDR2 YSYEKL. Trimming removed 0 bases from V and 3 bases from J; junction bases left unmatched: 5. The CDR3 protein is CASSQESDRPNQPQHF. DNA of the CDR3: TGCGCCAGCAGCCAAGAGTCGGACAGGCCCAATCAGCCCCAGCATTTT.